Presented here are 23 T cell receptor beta chains from one specimen sequenced in a study of PD-1 blockade in classical Hodgkin lymphoma. Sequencing was performed with immunoSEQ multiplex PCR; in TCRdb, only in-frame clones are kept and a portion is missing. The data contain tens of thousands of clones, around 90% of them singletons. Specified time point: cycle 4 day 1 (C4D1), after less than seven weeks of nivolumab. Following autologous stem cell transplantation, relapse occurred in every patient, and exposure to brentuximab vedotin varied. Sequencing was performed on peripheral blood mononuclear cells (PBMCs), taken before the fourth cycle of nivolumab. These receptors came from a human donor with classical Hodgkin lymphoma.

This chain links TRBV30 with TRBJ1-1; no clear D gene. This CDR3 is built from 14 residues. Trimming stripped 0 bases from V and 7 bases from J, with 15 bases between. Germline V gene data show CDR1 as GTSNPN and CDR2 as SVGIG (reference sequence). CDR3 DNA: TGTGCCTGGAGTGTACTAGGTCCTTCTAGTGAAGCTTTCTTT. It encodes CAWSVLGPSSEAFF.

V and J are TRBV5-1 and TRBJ1-2; D is unresolved. The CDR3 has 13 residues. V lost 2 bases, J lost 5 bases, and 10 bases lay in between. Germline V gene sequence: CDR1 SGHRS, CDR2 YFSETQ. The CDR3 loop reads CASSFGGEYGYTF. CDR3 in DNA: TGCGCCAGCAGCTTTGGCGGGGAGTATGGCTACACCTTC.

The gene calls are TRBV10-3 and TRBJ1-2, with D possibly TRBD1 on 6 matching bases. This CDR3 is built from 14 residues. Germline loops: CDR1 ENHRY, CDR2 SYGVKD. Trimming stripped 6 bases from V and 3 bases from J, with 14 bases between. CDR3 bases: TGTGCCATCAGAGATTCGGGGGCTGACTATGGCTACACCTTC. This gives the protein CAIRDSGADYGYTF.

The rearrangement links TRBV19 to TRBJ1-4; D is possibly TRBD1 (5 bases). The CDR3 has 15 residues. The V and J ends lost 7 bases and 3 bases respectively, with 15 bases between them. CDR1 LNHDA and CDR2 SQIVND come from the germline V gene (reference sequence). For the CDR3, the DNA is TGTGCCAGTACCCCTGTAGGGGCAGCTAATGAAAAACTGTTTTTT. Encoded protein: CASTPVGAANEKLFF.

CDR3 region: CASSSGQGSDEQYF. The CDR3 nucleotides are TGCGCCAGCAGCTCGGGACAGGGTAGTGACGAGCAGTACTTC. The rearrangement uses TRBV5-1 and TRBJ2-7; 9 positions agree with TRBD1. Unmatched junction bases numbered 6, after V lost 3 bases and J lost 5 bases. The CDR3 covers 14 residues. The germline V gene has CDR1 SGHRS and CDR2 YFSETQ. Full variable domain (missing parts from reference TRBV5-1 and TRBJ2-7): KAGVTQTPRYLIKTRGQQVTLSCSPISGHRSVSWYQQTPGQGLQFLFEYFSETQRNKGNFPGRFSGRQFSNSRSEMNVSTLELGDSALYLCASSSGQGSDEQYFGPGTRLTVT.

This chain connects TRBV14 to TRBJ1-1; D is undetermined. The V gene lost 4 bases and the J gene lost 3 bases, with 6 bases spanning the gap. This CDR3 has 12 amino acids. Germline V gene sequence: CDR1 SGHDN, CDR2 FVKESK. This chain's CDR3 is CASSPQDTEAFF. The DNA for the CDR3 is TGTGCCAGCAGCCCGCAGGACACTGAAGCTTTCTTT.

V and J are TRBV6-5 and TRBJ1-2, with a possible D match to TRBD1 (6 bases). Trimming stripped 0 bases from V and 6 bases from J, with 17 bases between. CDR3 length equals 16 residues. The germline V gene has CDR1 MNHEY and CDR2 SVGAGI. CDR3: CASSYSSGAAPDGYTF. The CDR3, as DNA: TGTGCCAGCAGTTACTCGTCAGGGGCCGCGCCGGATGGCTACACCTTC.

The chain employs TRBV5-1 and TRBJ2-5; TRBD1 or TRBD2 may be the D gene (5 bases each). Germline V gives CDR1 SGHRS, CDR2 YFSETQ. V was pared by 3 bases and J by 5 bases, with 14 bases between. The CDR3 totals 14 residues. The CDR3 coding sequence is TGCGCCAGCAGCTCGCAGGGACGGAGGGAGACCCAGTACTTC. This gives the protein CASSSQGRRETQYF. The full variable domain, its missing parts supplied by reference TRBV5-1 and TRBJ2-5, is KAGVTQTPRYLIKTRGQQVTLSCSPISGHRSVSWYQQTPGQGLQFLFEYFSETQRNKGNFPGRFSGRQFSNSRSEMNVSTLELGDSALYLCASSSQGRRETQYFGPGTRLLVL.

This clone appeared a single time. The CDR3 region is CSARERGDTGELFF. Here the CDR3 DNA reads TGCAGCGCCCGCGAAAGGGGAGACACCGGGGAGCTGTTTTTT. The genes are TRBV29-1 and TRBJ2-2; the D gene could be TRBD1 or TRBD2 (5 bases each). Germline CDR1 and CDR2: SQVTM and ANQGSEA. With 7 bases removed from V and 3 bases from J, the gap between germline ends came to 15 bases. CDR3 length: 14 amino acids.

The chain uses TRBV30 and TRBJ1-1; D is perhaps TRBD1 (5 bases). The CDR3 extends over 15 amino acids. From germline, CDR1 is GTSNPN and CDR2 SVGIG (reference sequence). Trimming took 5 bases from V and 6 from J, leaving 22 bases between them. The CDR3: CAWGGTTVSKPEAFF. The CDR3 region has the DNA TGTGCCTGGGGGGGAACGACAGTGTCGAAGCCTGAAGCTTTCTTT.

This clone is a singleton in its sample. V gene TRBV30 combines with J gene TRBJ2-5; tentatively, D is TRBD2 (5 bases). The CDR3 sequence is 16 residues long. V was shortened by 0 bases and J by 5 bases, with 19 bases between the two germline ends. CDR1 is GTSNPN, CDR2 SVGIG, per germline (reference sequence). The CDR3 loop reads CAWSVGVEGPRETQYF. CDR3 coding DNA: TGTGCCTGGAGTGTCGGGGTTGAGGGTCCAAGGGAGACCCAGTACTTC.

The rearrangement joins TRBV6-5 to TRBJ2-3, with a tentative D call TRBD2 (7 bases). Trimming took 6 bases from V and 5 from J, leaving 18 bases between them. From germline, CDR1 is MNHEY and CDR2 SVGAGI. The CDR3 consists of 15 residues. CDR3 DNA sequence: TGTGCCAGCAGCCGTCCCGCGGGGGCGAGAGATACGCAGTATTTT. This sequence encodes CASSRPAGARDTQYF.

The chain links TRBV29-1 to TRBJ2-1, with a weak D call TRBD1 (6 bases). In germline, CDR1 is SQVTM, CDR2 ANQGSEA. The V and J ends lost 4 bases and 5 bases respectively, with 9 bases between them. This CDR3 comprises 12 residues. CDR3 region: CSVVGQNNEQFF. As DNA, the CDR3 is TGCAGCGTTGTAGGACAGAACAATGAGCAGTTCTTC.

This rearrangement joins TRBV5-1 to TRBJ2-2, with 9 bases lining up with TRBD1. Germline CDR1 reads SGHRS; CDR2 reads YFSETQ. V dropped 1 base and J dropped 3; count of bases not matched to a gene: 1. The CDR3 length is 15 residues. This CDR3 reads CASSLTGGDTGELFF. The CDR3 DNA follows: TGCGCCAGCAGCTTGACAGGGGGCGACACCGGGGAGCTGTTTTTT.

The V call is TRBV18, the J call TRBJ1-5; D is perhaps TRBD1 (5 bases). Germline lookup yields CDR1 KGHSH and CDR2 LQKENI. Trimming took 2 bases from V and 1 from J, leaving 18 bases between them. The CDR3 length is 18 residues. The CDR3 DNA reads TGTGCCAGCTCACCATTGTCAGGGCCCGGACCCAGCAATCAGCCCCAGCATTTT. It encodes CASSPLSGPGPSNQPQHF.

This clone showed up just a few times. The chain carries TRBV28 and TRBJ2-7, with TRBD2 matching 14 bases. The ends lost 7 bases at V and 0 bases at J; junction bases unmatched: 5. This CDR3 is 16 amino acids long. The germline V gene has CDR1 MDHEN and CDR2 SYDVKM. The CDR3 loop is CASIAGLAGVSYEQYF. The CDR3 coding sequence is TGTGCCAGCATAGCGGGACTAGCGGGGGTCTCCTACGAGCAGTACTTC.

V usage is TRBV19 and J usage is TRBJ2-4; D uncertain. Trimming cost V 7 bases and J 4 bases, with 14 bases left between them. CDR1 is LNHDA and CDR2 is SQIVND in the germline V gene (reference sequence). The CDR3 length is 14 residues. The chain's CDR3 is CASKAAHLKNIQYF. The CDR3 bases are TGTGCCAGTAAGGCAGCGCATTTAAAAAACATTCAGTACTTC.

The V gene is TRBV9, the J gene TRBJ2-1; a possible D gene is TRBD2 (7 bases). Germline V gene lookup returns CDR1 SGDLS and CDR2 YYNGEE. Trimming stripped 0 bases from V and 4 bases from J, with 14 bases between. This CDR3 comprises 16 residues. The CDR3 bases are TGTGCCAGCAGCGTAGTAGGCGGGGGCTCTTACAATGAGCAGTTCTTC. Translated, it gives CASSVVGGGSYNEQFF.

V is TRBV5-1 and J is TRBJ1-4, with 7 bases aligning to TRBD1. V dropped 0 bases and J dropped 4; count of bases not matched to a gene: 6. The CDR3 is 16 amino acids. In germline, CDR1 is SGHRS, CDR2 YFSETQ. The CDR3 here is CASSLGRQGNNEKLFF. The CDR3 DNA is TGCGCCAGCAGCTTGGGTAGACAGGGAAATAATGAAAAACTGTTTTTT.

The chain links TRBV4-1 to TRBJ1-4, with 8 positions matching TRBD1. Germline CDR1 MGHRA, CDR2 YSYEKL. V gave up 0 bases and J gave up 4 bases; unmatched junction bases: 7. The CDR3 runs to 17 residues. For the CDR3, the DNA is TGCGCCAGCAGCCAAGATCACGCAGGGGGCCTTAATGAAAAACTGTTTTTT. This encodes CASSQDHAGGLNEKLFF.

Comment on this clone: It is likely a read error, because the conserved phenylalanine at the end of the CDR3 is missing. The DNA is omitted, as the CDR3 cannot be located on it reliably, and the CDR3 follows TCRdb's listing. The chain links TRBV5-1 to TRBJ1-6; the D call of TRBD1 is as the table states it, not checked on the DNA. Germline V CDR1 and CDR2: SGHRS, YFSETQ. Ends included, the CDR3 has 11 residues. The CDR3: CASSLVPGPYV.

The genes are TRBV4-1 and TRBJ2-7; possibly TRBD2 for D (6 bases). Per germline, CDR1 MGHRA and CDR2 YSYEKL. The CDR3 spans 16 residues. The ends were cut back, 0 bases at V and 0 bases at J, with 12 bases in the middle. DNA for the CDR3: TGCGCCAGCAGCCAAGACGGGGTAGCGGACTCCTACGAGCAGTACTTC. It yields the protein CASSQDGVADSYEQYF.

The chain employs TRBV6-1 and TRBJ2-7, with D unclear. CDR3 length: 10 residues. Germline-derived CDR1 and CDR2 are MNHNS and SASEGT. Trimming removed 8 bases from V and 4 bases from J, with 6 bases in between. CDR3 protein: CASFRYEQYF. CDR3 nucleotide sequence: TGTGCCAGCTTCAGGTACGAGCAGTACTTC.